Described below is a single TCR beta chain sequence and its context. This specimen comes from a study of pediatric ulcerative colitis. Sequencing was performed with immunoSEQ multiplex PCR; in TCRdb, only in-frame clones are kept and a portion is missing. Among thousands of clones listed, about 90% were seen once. V shed 6 bases, J shed 2 bases, and the junction held 3 bases outside the gene matches. Germline V gene data show CDR1 as MNHEY and CDR2 as SVGAGI. The CDR3 has 13 amino acids. The specimen sequenced was blood. This chain links TRBV6-5 with TRBJ2-7, with 8 bases fitting TRBD2. This receptor was identified in a girl aged 10 to 17 who was a control in a study of pediatric ulcerative colitis. The CDR3 DNA sequence: TGTGCCAGCAGGAGACTAGCGACCTACGAGCAGTACTTC. Amino acids: CASRRLATYEQYF.